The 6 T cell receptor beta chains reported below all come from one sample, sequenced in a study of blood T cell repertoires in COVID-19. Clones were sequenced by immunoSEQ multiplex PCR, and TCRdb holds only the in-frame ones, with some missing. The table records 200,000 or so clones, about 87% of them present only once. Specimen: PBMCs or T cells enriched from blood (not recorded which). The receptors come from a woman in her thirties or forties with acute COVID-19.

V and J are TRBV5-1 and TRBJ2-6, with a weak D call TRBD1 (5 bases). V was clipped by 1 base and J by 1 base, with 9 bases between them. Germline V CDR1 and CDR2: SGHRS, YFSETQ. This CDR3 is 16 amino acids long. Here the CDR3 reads CASSLTGPSGANVLTF. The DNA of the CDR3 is TGCGCCAGCAGCTTGACAGGTCCATCTGGGGCCAACGTCCTGACTTTC.

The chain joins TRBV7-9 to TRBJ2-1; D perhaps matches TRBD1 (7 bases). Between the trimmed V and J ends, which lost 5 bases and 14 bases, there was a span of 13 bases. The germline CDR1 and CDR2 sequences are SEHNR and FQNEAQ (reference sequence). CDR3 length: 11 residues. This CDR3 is CASSPDRTKFF. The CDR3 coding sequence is TGTGCCAGCAGCCCGGACAGGACTAAGTTCTTC.

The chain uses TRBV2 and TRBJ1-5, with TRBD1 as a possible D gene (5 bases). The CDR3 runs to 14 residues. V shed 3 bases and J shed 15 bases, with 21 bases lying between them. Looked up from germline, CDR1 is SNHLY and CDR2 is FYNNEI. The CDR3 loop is CASSESPSGTHPHF. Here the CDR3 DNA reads TGTGCCAGCAGTGAGTCTCCCTCCGGGACTCACCCGCATTTT. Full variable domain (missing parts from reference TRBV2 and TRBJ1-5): EPEVTQTPSHQVTQMGQEVILRCVPISNHLYFYWYRQILGQKVEFLVSFYNNEISEKSEIFDDQFSVERPDGSNFTLKIRSTKLEDSAMYFCASSESPSGTHPHFGDGTRLSIL.

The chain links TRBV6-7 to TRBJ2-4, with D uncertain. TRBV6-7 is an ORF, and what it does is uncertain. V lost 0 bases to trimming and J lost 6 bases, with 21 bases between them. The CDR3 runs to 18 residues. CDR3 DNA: TGTGCCAGCAGTTACTCGAGTATGACTTCCCACCCTAGAAACATTCAGTACTTC. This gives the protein CASSYSSMTSHPRNIQYF.

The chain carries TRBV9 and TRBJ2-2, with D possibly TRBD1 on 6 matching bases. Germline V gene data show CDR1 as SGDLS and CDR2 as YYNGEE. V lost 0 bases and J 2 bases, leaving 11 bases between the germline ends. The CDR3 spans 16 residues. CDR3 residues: CASSVGTGTNTGELFF. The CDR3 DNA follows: TGTGCCAGCAGCGTAGGAACCGGGACAAACACCGGGGAGCTGTTTTTT. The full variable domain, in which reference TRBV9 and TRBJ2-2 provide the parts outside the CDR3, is DSGVTQTPKHLITATGQRVTLRCSPRSGDLSVYWYQQSLDQGLQFLIQYYNGEERAKGNILERFSAQQFPDLHSELNLSSLELGDSALYFCASSVGTGTNTGELFFGEGSRLTVL.

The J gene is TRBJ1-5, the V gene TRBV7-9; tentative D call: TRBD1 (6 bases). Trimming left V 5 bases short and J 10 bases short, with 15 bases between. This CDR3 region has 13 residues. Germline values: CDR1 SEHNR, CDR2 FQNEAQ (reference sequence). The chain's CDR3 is CASSPGGLQPQHF. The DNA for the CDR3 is TGTGCCAGCAGCCCCGGGGGGCTCCAACCCCAGCATTTT.